A single sample gave rise to the 5 T cell receptor beta chains below, sequenced in a study of cytomegalovirus exposure and HLA in healthy donors. The study ran its PCR with 60 Vbeta and 13 Jbeta primers. Using immunoSEQ multiplex PCR, the repertoire was profiled, and TCRdb retains in-frame clones only, with some absent. The repertoire holds approximately 150,000 clones, with roughly 80% as singletons. Sequenced input: PBMCs. The source of these receptors is a man younger than 45 in good health and CMV-seronegative.

This chain links TRBV25-1 with TRBJ2-6; 7 bases are shared with TRBD1. The CDR3 loop spans 17 amino acids. Trimming removed 5 bases from V and 0 bases from J; junction bases left unmatched: 7. Germline V lookup: CDR1 MGHDK, CDR2 SYGVNS. Here the CDR3 reads CASSLQGPSSGANVLTF. In DNA, the CDR3 is TGTGCCAGCAGTCTACAGGGGCCTAGCTCTGGGGCCAACGTCCTGACTTTC.

This sequence joins TRBV5-1 and TRBJ1-4; a possible D gene is TRBD1 (5 bases). CDR3 size: 15 residues. Trimming cost V 4 bases and J 7 bases, with 17 bases left between them. Germline CDR1 and CDR2: SGHRS and YFSETQ. CDR3 protein: CASSPTGGGSEKLFF. For the CDR3, the DNA is TGCGCCAGCAGCCCGACGGGGGGGGGAAGTGAAAAACTGTTTTTT.

This chain connects TRBV6-4 to TRBJ1-4; 9 bases are shared with TRBD1. CDR1 is MRHNA and CDR2 is SNTAGT in the germline V gene. V gave up 6 bases and J gave up 8 bases; unmatched junction bases: 16. The CDR3 is 17 amino acids. DNA for the CDR3: TGTGCCAGCAGCGTCCCGGGACAGGGTGTTTGGGGGGAAAAACTGTTTTTT. Its protein is CASSVPGQGVWGEKLFF.

This rearrangement joins TRBV2 to TRBJ1-1; possibly TRBD1 for D (5 bases). The CDR3 has 16 residues. Trimming left V 7 bases short and J 2 bases short, with 20 bases between. In germline, CDR1 is SNHLY, CDR2 FYNNEI. The CDR3 sequence is CASIVIRAFDNTEAFF. CDR3 nucleotide sequence: TGTGCCAGCATCGTCATCAGGGCTTTTGATAACACTGAAGCTTTCTTT. The full variable domain, with the rest looked up from reference TRBV2 and TRBJ1-1, is EPEVTQTPSHQVTQMGQEVILRCVPISNHLYFYWYRQILGQKVEFLVSFYNNEISEKSEIFDDQFSVERPDGSNFTLKIRSTKLEDSAMYFCASIVIRAFDNTEAFFGQGTRLTVV.

The rearrangement links TRBV19 to TRBJ2-7; TRBD1 agrees at 8 bases. V lost 4 bases, J lost 0 bases, and 5 bases stayed unmatched. CDR1 is LNHDA and CDR2 is SQIVND in the germline V gene (reference sequence). The CDR3 totals 15 residues. The CDR3 here is CASSTRDRSSYEQYF. The CDR3 DNA is TGTGCCAGTAGTACCCGGGACAGGAGCTCCTACGAGCAGTACTTC.